Presented here are 8 T cell receptor beta chains from one specimen sequenced in a study of T-cell reconstitution after alpha-beta-depleted transplantation in children. Construction of the TCRbeta library involved unique molecular identifiers. A single record per CDR3 protein comes from TCRdb applying MiXCR to the PCR reads. The profile shows about 300,000 distinct CDR3 sequences, 10% of them singletons. The sample consisted of PBMCs, taken before TCRalphabeta/CD19-depleted stem cell transplant. The receptors come from a boy in the first two years of life with acute myeloid leukemia, due to receive a stem cell transplant.

This clonotype occurred many times. This sequence joins TRBV19 and TRBJ2-7; TRBD2 matches 11 bases. This CDR3 comprises 15 residues. The ends lost 5 bases at V and 4 bases at J; junction bases unmatched: 7. The germline gives CDR1 LNHDA, CDR2 SQIVND (reference sequence). CDR3 DNA sequence: TGTGCCAGTAGTTTCGCTAGCGGGAGGAGGTACGAGCAGTACTTC. This codes for CASSFASGRRYEQYF.

This clonotype was detected once. J is TRBJ2-7 and V is TRBV4-3; possible D gene TRBD2, 6 bases. Trimming left V 0 bases short and J 2 bases short, with 17 bases between. The CDR3 has 17 residues. Germline values: CDR1 LGHNA, CDR2 YSLEER. CDR3 sequence (DNA): TGCGCCAGCAGCCAAGAGGGTCCGGGAGTCTCCGCCTACGAGCAGTACTTC. Amino acid sequence: CASSQEGPGVSAYEQYF.

This clonotype has a count of ten or more. This chain links TRBV24-1 with TRBJ2-1; D gene unclear. Germline CDR1 reads KGHDR; CDR2 reads SFDVKD. The ends were cut back, 0 bases at V and 4 bases at J, with 6 bases in the middle. CDR3 length equals 14 residues. The CDR3 loop reads CATSDLPDYNEQFF. CDR3 DNA: TGTGCCACCAGTGATTTGCCAGATTACAATGAGCAGTTCTTC.

This clonotype was observed a few times. The chain is built from TRBV6-5 and TRBJ1-4; 9 nucleotides match TRBD1. V lost 3 bases to trimming and J lost 8 bases; unmatched junction nucleotides: 7. The CDR3 covers 15 residues. Germline CDR1 reads MNHEY; CDR2 reads SVGAGI. The CDR3 nucleotides are TGTGCCAGCAGTTATATACAGGGGGCGCGCGAAAAACTGTTTTTT. Its protein is CASSYIQGAREKLFF.

This clonotype was observed many times. The J gene is TRBJ2-4, the V gene TRBV5-1, with 8 bases that match TRBD2. The V gene end was trimmed by 4 bases and the J gene end by 0 bases; junction bases not matched to a gene: 6. CDR3 size: 16 residues. Germline CDR1 reads SGHRS; CDR2 reads YFSETQ. The CDR3 coding sequence is TGCGCCAGCAGCCCTTCGGGAGGGCCAGCCAAAAACATTCAGTACTTC. The encoded protein is CASSPSGGPAKNIQYF.

This clonotype was found many times. V usage is TRBV18 and J usage is TRBJ2-3; D perhaps matches TRBD2 (7 bases). The ends were cut back, 1 base at V and 4 bases at J, with 24 bases in the middle. The germline gives CDR1 KGHSH, CDR2 LQKENI. The CDR3 length is 19 residues. CDR3 residues: CASSPRTAGGRERADTQYF. The CDR3 bases are TGTGCCAGCTCACCACGGACAGCCGGAGGGCGGGAGAGGGCAGATACGCAGTATTTT.

This clonotype was observed at least ten times. The chain recombines TRBV29-1 with TRBJ2-7; 7 positions match TRBD1. The CDR3 spans 13 residues. In germline, CDR1 is SQVTM, CDR2 ANQGSEA. With 4 bases clipped from V and 3 bases from J, the junction kept 6 bases outside the gene matches. This CDR3 is CSVVDRVNYEQYF. Written as DNA, the CDR3 is TGCAGCGTTGTCGACAGGGTAAACTACGAGCAGTACTTC.

This clonotype was observed at least ten times. The chain carries TRBV28 and TRBJ2-1; 9 nucleotides match TRBD2. Germline V gives CDR1 MDHEN, CDR2 SYDVKM. This CDR3 contains 14 residues. V dropped 5 bases and J dropped 4; count of bases not matched to a gene: 3. CDR3 in amino acids: CASSEGLAYNEQFF. CDR3 in DNA: TGTGCCAGCAGTGAGGGACTAGCTTACAATGAGCAGTTCTTC.